This entry concerns a single TCR beta chain. The antigen is unknown. Repertoires were generated with immunoSEQ multiplex PCR, while TCRdb's copy carries only in-frame clones and drops some. The sample shows 200,000 or so clones, approximately 80% of them seen only once. The germline gives CDR1 SGHVS, CDR2 FQNEAQ. The CDR3 contains 16 residues. Trimming took off 1 base at V and 1 base at J, with 11 bases between the two ends. These data are taken from a study of cytomegalovirus exposure and HLA in healthy donors. Study-wide points: According to a subsequent analysis, TCR clusters from the first cohort were inclined to appear together in the 120 validation repertoires.

The V call is TRBV7-8, the J call TRBJ1-5; weak D call: TRBD1 (5 bases). Sequenced: PBMCs. The receptor was derived from a woman aged 25 to 45 in good health and CMV-seropositive. CDR3 amino acids: CASSLGNRISNQPQHF. The CDR3 DNA reads as TGTGCCAGCAGCTTAGGAAACAGGATAAGCAATCAGCCCCAGCATTTT.